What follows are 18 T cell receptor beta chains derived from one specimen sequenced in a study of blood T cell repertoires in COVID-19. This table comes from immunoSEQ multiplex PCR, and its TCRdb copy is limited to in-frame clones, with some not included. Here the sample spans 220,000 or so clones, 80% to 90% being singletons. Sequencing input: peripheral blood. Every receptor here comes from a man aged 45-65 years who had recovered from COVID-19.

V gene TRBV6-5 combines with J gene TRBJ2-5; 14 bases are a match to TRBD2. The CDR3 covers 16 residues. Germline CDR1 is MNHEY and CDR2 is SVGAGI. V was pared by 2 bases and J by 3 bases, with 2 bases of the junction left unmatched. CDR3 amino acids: CASSYGLAGGKETQYF. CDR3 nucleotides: TGTGCCAGCAGTTACGGACTAGCGGGAGGTAAAGAGACCCAGTACTTC.

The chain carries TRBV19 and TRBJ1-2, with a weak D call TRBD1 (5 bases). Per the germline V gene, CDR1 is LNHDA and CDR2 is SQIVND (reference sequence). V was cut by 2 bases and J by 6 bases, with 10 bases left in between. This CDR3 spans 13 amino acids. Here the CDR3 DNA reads TGTGCCAGTAGTATAAATAAAGGGGATGGCTACACCTTC. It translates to CASSINKGDGYTF.

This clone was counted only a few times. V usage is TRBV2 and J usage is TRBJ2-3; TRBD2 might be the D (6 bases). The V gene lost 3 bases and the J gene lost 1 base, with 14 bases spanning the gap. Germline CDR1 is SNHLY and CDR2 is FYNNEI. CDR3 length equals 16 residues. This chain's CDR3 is CASSDGSGGGTDTQYF. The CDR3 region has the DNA TGTGCCAGCAGTGACGGTAGCGGAGGGGGCACAGATACGCAGTATTTT.

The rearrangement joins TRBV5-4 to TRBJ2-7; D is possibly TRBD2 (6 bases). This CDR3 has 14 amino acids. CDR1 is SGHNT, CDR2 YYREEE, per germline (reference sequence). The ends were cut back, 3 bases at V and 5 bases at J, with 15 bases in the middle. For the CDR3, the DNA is TGTGCCAGCAGCTGGTCTCCGGGAGAGGACGAGCAGTACTTC. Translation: CASSWSPGEDEQYF.

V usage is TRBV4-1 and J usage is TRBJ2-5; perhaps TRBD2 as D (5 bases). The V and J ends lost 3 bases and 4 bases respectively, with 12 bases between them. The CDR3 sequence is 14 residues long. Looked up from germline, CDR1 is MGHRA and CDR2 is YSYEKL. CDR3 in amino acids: CASSQTNFGETQYF. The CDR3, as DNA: TGCGCCAGCAGCCAGACTAATTTTGGAGAGACCCAGTACTTC.

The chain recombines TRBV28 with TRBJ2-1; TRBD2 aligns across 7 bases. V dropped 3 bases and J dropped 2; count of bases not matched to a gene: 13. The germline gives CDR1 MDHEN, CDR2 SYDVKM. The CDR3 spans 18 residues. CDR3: CASSLWVVWEGPYNEQFF. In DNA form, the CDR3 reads TGTGCCAGCAGTTTGTGGGTGGTGTGGGAGGGCCCCTACAATGAGCAGTTCTTC.

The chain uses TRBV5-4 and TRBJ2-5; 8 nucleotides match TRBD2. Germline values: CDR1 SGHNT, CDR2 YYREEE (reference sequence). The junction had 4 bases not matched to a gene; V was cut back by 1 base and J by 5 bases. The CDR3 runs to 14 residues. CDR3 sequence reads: CASSLFGREETQYF. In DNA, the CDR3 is TGTGCCAGCAGCTTGTTCGGGAGGGAGGAGACCCAGTACTTC.

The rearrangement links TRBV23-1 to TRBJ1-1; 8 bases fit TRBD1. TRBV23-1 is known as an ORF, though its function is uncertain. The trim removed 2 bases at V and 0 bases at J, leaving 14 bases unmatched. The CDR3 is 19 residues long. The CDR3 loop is CASSQLPRQGSKMNTEAFF. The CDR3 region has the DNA TGCGCCAGCAGTCAACTCCCCCGACAGGGGTCCAAAATGAACACTGAAGCTTTCTTT.

As DNA, the CDR3 is TGCGCCAGCAGCTTGGACGGGGGGCGCCCCCACGAGCAGTACTTC. It encodes CASSLDGGRPHEQYF. The gene calls are TRBV5-1 and TRBJ2-7; possibly TRBD2 for D (7 bases). V dropped 0 bases and J dropped 5 bases, with 15 bases sitting between them. The CDR3 has 15 residues. Germline V gene sequence: CDR1 SGHRS, CDR2 YFSETQ.

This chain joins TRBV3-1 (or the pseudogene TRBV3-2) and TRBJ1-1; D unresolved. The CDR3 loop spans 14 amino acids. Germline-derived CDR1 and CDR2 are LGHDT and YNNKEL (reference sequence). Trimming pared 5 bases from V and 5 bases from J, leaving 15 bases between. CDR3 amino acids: CASSGRAGGTEAFF. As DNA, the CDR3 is TGTGCCAGCAGCGGCCGGGCCGGAGGGACTGAAGCTTTCTTT.

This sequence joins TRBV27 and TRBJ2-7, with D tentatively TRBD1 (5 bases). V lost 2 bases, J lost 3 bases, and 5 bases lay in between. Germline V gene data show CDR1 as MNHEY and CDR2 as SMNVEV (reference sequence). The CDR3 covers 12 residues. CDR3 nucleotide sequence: TGTGCCAGCAGTTTAAGGGGCTACGAGCAGTACTTC. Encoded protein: CASSLRGYEQYF.

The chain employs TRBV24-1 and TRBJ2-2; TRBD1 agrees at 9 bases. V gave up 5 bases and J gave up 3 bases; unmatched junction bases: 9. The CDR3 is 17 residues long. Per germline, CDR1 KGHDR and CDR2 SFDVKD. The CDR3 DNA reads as TGTGCCACCAGTGGCCCTACAGGGGGCGACGACACCGGGGAGCTGTTTTTT. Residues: CATSGPTGGDDTGELFF.

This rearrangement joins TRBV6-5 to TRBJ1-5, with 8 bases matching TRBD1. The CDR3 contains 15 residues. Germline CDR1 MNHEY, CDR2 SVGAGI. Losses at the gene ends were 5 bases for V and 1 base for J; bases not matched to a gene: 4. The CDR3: CASSHRGTSNQPQHF. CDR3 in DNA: TGTGCCAGCAGTCACAGGGGGACCAGCAATCAGCCCCAGCATTTT.

The CDR3 reads CASSRPGLAASYNEQFF. The CDR3 DNA reads TGTGCCAGCAGTCGTCCGGGACTAGCGGCTTCCTACAATGAGCAGTTCTTC. The rearrangement uses TRBV28 and TRBJ2-1; 11 nucleotides line up with TRBD2. V lost 5 bases to trimming and J lost 1 base; unmatched junction nucleotides: 7. Germline assignment: CDR1 MDHEN and CDR2 SYDVKM. The CDR3 consists of 17 residues. The full variable domain, with the rest looked up from reference TRBV28 and TRBJ2-1, is DVKVTQSSRYLVKRTGEKVFLECVQDMDHENMFWYRQDPGLGLRLIYFSYDVKMKEKGDIPEGYSVSREKKERFSLILESASTNQTSMYLCASSRPGLAASYNEQFFGPGTRLTVL.

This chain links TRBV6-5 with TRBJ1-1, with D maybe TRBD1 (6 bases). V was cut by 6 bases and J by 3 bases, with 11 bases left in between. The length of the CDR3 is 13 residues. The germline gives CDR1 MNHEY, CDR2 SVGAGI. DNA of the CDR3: TGTGCCAGCAGACTAGGACAGCACACTGAAGCTTTCTTT. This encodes CASRLGQHTEAFF.

The CDR3, as DNA: TGTGCCAGCAGCGACAGGGGGAATGGAAACACCATATATTTT. Encoded protein: CASSDRGNGNTIYF. This chain uses TRBV7-9 with TRBJ1-3; 9 nucleotides align to TRBD1. V lost 5 bases to trimming and J lost 3 bases; unmatched junction nucleotides: 2. CDR3 length equals 14 residues. The germline V gene has CDR1 SEHNR and CDR2 FQNEAQ (reference sequence).

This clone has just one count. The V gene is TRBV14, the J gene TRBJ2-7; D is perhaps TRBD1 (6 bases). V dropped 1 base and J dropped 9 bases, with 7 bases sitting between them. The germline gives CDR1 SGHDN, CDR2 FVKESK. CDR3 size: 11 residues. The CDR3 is CASSQGGRQYF. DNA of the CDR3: TGTGCCAGCAGCCAAGGGGGGCGGCAGTACTTC. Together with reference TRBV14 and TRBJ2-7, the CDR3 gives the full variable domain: EAGVTQFPSHSVIEKGQTVTLRCDPISGHDNLYWYRRVMGKEIKFLLHFVKESKQDESGMPNNRFLAERTGGTYSTLKVQPAELEDSGVYFCASSQGGRQYFGPGTRLTVT.

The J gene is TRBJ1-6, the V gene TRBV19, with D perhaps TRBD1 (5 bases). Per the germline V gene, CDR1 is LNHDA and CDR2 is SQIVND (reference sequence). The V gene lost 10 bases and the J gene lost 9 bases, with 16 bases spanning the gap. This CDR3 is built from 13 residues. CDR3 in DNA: TGTGCCACCATGGACACCTCCAGTTCACCCCTCCACTTT. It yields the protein CATMDTSSSPLHF.